These 15 T cell receptor beta chains were sequenced from one sample in a study of T cell repertoires in cytomegalovirus infection (dated by TCRdb to about 2019). These reads were obtained on an Illumina HiSeq 1500. The public reads were quality trimmed at Q25 with fastp and then assembled into clones with MiXCR by TCRdb, keeping productive beta chains. All rows with the same CDR3 protein become a single entry with the most common DNA and genes. Counted in this sample were 170,000 or so distinct CDR3 sequences; about 15% of them appeared once. Over 20% of the sample is held by the ten biggest clonotypes. The specimen sequenced was PBMCs. These receptors were obtained from a human donor in good health (CMV status not recorded). Some clones in this sample may be carry-over from other donors' samples.

This clonotype was counted many times. This rearrangement joins TRBV7-2 to TRBJ1-2; D gene unclear. The CDR3 covers 13 residues. The germline CDR1 and CDR2 sequences are SGHTA and FQGNSA. Trimming stripped 4 bases from V and 7 bases from J, with 13 bases between. DNA for the CDR3: TGTGCCAGCAGCTCCCCGCCCCGGCGTGGCTACACCTTC. Residues: CASSSPPRRGYTF.

This clonotype was detected ten times or more. This chain links TRBV7-2 with TRBJ1-2; tentatively, D is TRBD1 (6 bases). From germline, CDR1 is SGHTA and CDR2 FQGNSA. This CDR3 is 14 amino acids long. Between the trimmed V and J ends, which lost 4 bases and 8 bases, there was a span of 17 bases. CDR3 region: CASSSSPWGAGYTF. CDR3 coding DNA: TGTGCCAGCAGCTCCTCCCCCTGGGGGGCCGGCTACACCTTC.

In this sample, this clonotype turned up many times. The rearrangement uses TRBV28 and TRBJ1-1; no firm D call. This CDR3 comprises 18 residues. The V end lost 4 bases, the J end lost 4 bases, and 25 bases lay between the germline ends. Germline CDR1 and CDR2: MDHEN and SYDVKM. CDR3 loop: CASSSPPRGWGRFTEAFF. The CDR3 DNA reads TGTGCCAGCAGTTCCCCCCCGCGCGGATGGGGAAGGTTCACTGAAGCTTTCTTT.

This clonotype has at least ten counts. The rearrangement joins TRBV7-2 to TRBJ2-7; TRBD1 matches 12 bases. This CDR3 has 15 amino acids. Germline CDR1 is SGHTA and CDR2 is FQGNSA. V shed 3 bases, J shed 7 bases, and the junction held 7 bases outside the gene matches. CDR3 in amino acids: CASSFRDRGLGEQYF. DNA for the CDR3: TGTGCCAGCAGCTTCCGGGACAGGGGGCTGGGAGAGCAGTACTTC.

The chain employs TRBV5-1 and TRBJ2-6; weak D call: TRBD1 (5 bases). Per the germline V gene, CDR1 is SGHRS and CDR2 is YFSETQ. This CDR3 is 14 amino acids long. V was clipped by 6 bases and J by 0 bases, with 7 bases between them. The CDR3 reads CASKDSSGANVLTF. In nucleotides, the CDR3 is TGCGCCAGCAAAGACAGCTCTGGGGCCAACGTCCTGACTTTC.

This clonotype was detected ten times or more. The chain joins TRBV10-1 to TRBJ2-4; 11 nucleotides match TRBD1. The ends lost 2 bases at V and 1 base at J; junction bases unmatched: 10. Looked up from germline, CDR1 is WNHNN and CDR2 is SYGVQD (reference sequence). The CDR3 is 19 residues long. In DNA, the CDR3 is TGCGCCAGCAGTGAGACGGACAGGGGGCGCAGTTCGGCCAAAAACATTCAGTACTTC. It translates to CASSETDRGRSSAKNIQYF.

V is TRBV5-1 and J is TRBJ2-7; the D gene is possibly TRBD1 (6 bases). Germline V lookup: CDR1 SGHRS, CDR2 YFSETQ. The CDR3 is 14 amino acids. Between the trimmed V and J ends, which lost 6 bases and 2 bases, there was a span of 15 bases. The CDR3 spells CASKSRTDAYEQYF. The DNA for the CDR3 is TGCGCCAGCAAATCCCGGACAGACGCCTACGAGCAGTACTTC. The full variable domain, completed using reference TRBV5-1 and TRBJ2-7, is KAGVTQTPRYLIKTRGQQVTLSCSPISGHRSVSWYQQTPGQGLQFLFEYFSETQRNKGNFPGRFSGRQFSNSRSEMNVSTLELGDSALYLCASKSRTDAYEQYFGPGTRLTVT.

The sample holds a few counts of this clonotype. CDR3 bases: TGTGCCAGCAGCGGGGGTGGGCTTTGGGCAGATACGCAGTATTTT. Its translation: CASSGGGLWADTQYF. This chain uses TRBV7-2 with TRBJ2-3, with D possibly being TRBD1 or TRBD2 (5 bases each). Deletions cut 5 bases from V and 4 bases from J, with 16 bases between. The CDR3 covers 15 residues. Germline CDR1 SGHTA, CDR2 FQGNSA.

This sequence joins TRBV2 and TRBJ1-1; D unclear. Looked up from germline, CDR1 is SNHLY and CDR2 is FYNNEI. This CDR3 has 15 amino acids. Trimming took 4 bases from V and 0 from J, leaving 12 bases between them. The CDR3 DNA reads TGTGCCAGCAGTGTTGGCATGGTGGTGAACACTGAAGCTTTCTTT. It codes for CASSVGMVVNTEAFF.

This clonotype showed up many times. This sequence joins TRBV7-2 and TRBJ1-4, with unresolved D. Trimming shortened V by 2 bases and J by 0 bases, and 10 bases separated the two germline ends. The CDR3 length is 16 residues. Germline V lookup: CDR1 SGHTA, CDR2 FQGNSA. CDR3 loop: CASSLSQPATNEKLFF. The CDR3 nucleotides read TGTGCCAGCAGCTTATCCCAGCCCGCAACTAATGAAAAACTGTTTTTT.

The chain carries TRBV3-1 and TRBJ1-1, with 9 bases fitting TRBD1. CDR3 length: 14 residues. Germline assignment: CDR1 LGHDT and CDR2 YNNKEL (reference sequence). Trimming removed 3 bases from V and 11 bases from J; junction bases left unmatched: 10. CDR3 sequence: CASSHFLGTGMAFF. DNA for the CDR3: TGTGCCAGCAGCCACTTCCTAGGGACAGGGATGGCTTTCTTT.

This clonotype was observed a few times. The chain carries TRBV7-2 and TRBJ2-2; no clear D. Germline V gives CDR1 SGHTA, CDR2 FQGNSA. V was shortened by 2 bases and J by 1 base, with 8 bases between the two germline ends. This CDR3 is built from 15 residues. The CDR3 region has the DNA TGTGCCAGCAGCTTAAGGACGGTGAACACCGGGGAGCTGTTTTTT. Translating it yields CASSLRTVNTGELFF.

There are many counts of this clonotype. The chain recombines TRBV7-2 with TRBJ1-6; D call uncertain. V was cut by 1 base and J by 7 bases, with 11 bases left in between. The CDR3 has 15 amino acids. Germline CDR1 SGHTA, CDR2 FQGNSA. The chain's CDR3 is CASSLEGRTNSPLHF. CDR3 sequence (DNA): TGTGCCAGCAGCTTAGAGGGCAGGACGAATTCACCCCTCCACTTT.

This clonotype showed up just a few times. This chain joins TRBV29-1 and TRBJ2-7, with D maybe TRBD1 (5 bases). Trimming shortened V by 4 bases and J by 6 bases, and 7 bases separated the two germline ends. The germline gives CDR1 SQVTM, CDR2 ANQGSEA. CDR3 length: 10 amino acids. CDR3 amino acids: CSVGTSEQYF. CDR3 bases: TGCAGCGTTGGGACAAGCGAGCAGTACTTC.

This clonotype was counted ten times or more. J is TRBJ2-3 and V is TRBV2, with 10 bases matching TRBD1. This CDR3 is 12 amino acids long. Looked up from germline, CDR1 is SNHLY and CDR2 is FYNNEI. The V segment lost 11 bases and the J segment 5 bases; nucleotides outside the gene matches: 4. CDR3 sequence reads: CASGDRGDTQYF. The CDR3 bases are TGTGCCTCTGGGGACAGGGGAGATACGCAGTATTTT.